A selection of T cell receptor beta chains follows, all from one sample in a study of T cells in Graves' hyperthyroidism and ophthalmopathy. TCRdb itself ran the multiplex PCR reads through MiXCR, one entry per CDR3 protein. Among around 200,000 distinct CDR3 sequences listed, 15% to 20% were seen once. The sample was blood. All receptors derive from a woman aged 45 to 65 with Graves' hyperthyroidism. CDR3s include the opening cysteine and the closing phenylalanine or tryptophan. D genes are given only for firm matches. Size tells how often a clone was seen (once, few, many) or the class of an expanded clone, and some rows leave it out.

DNA: TGCAGTGCTAGAGATTTAGTAGGAATGGAAGCTTTCTTT; CDR3: CSARDLVGMEAFF; J: TRBJ1-1; size: many; D: -; V: TRBV20-1
DNA: TGCAGTGCTAGGGCGGACAGGTTTCCCTATGGCTACACCTTC; CDR3: CSARADRFPYGYTF; J: TRBJ1-2; size: few; D: TRBD1; V: TRBV20-1
DNA: TGTGCCAGCAGCTTAGACGGGGAGTACAGCCTCGTTGCACATGGCTACACCTTC; CDR3: CASSLDGEYSLVAHGYTF; J: TRBJ1-2; size: many; D: -; V: TRBV7-8
DNA: TGTGCCAGCAGTAACCTACGTACAGGGGGCTCCAACACCGGGGAGCTGTTTTTT; CDR3: CASSNLRTGGSNTGELFF; J: TRBJ2-2; size: -; D: TRBD1; V: TRBV12-3/TRBV12-4
DNA: TGCGCCAGCAGCTTGGTATGGGCAGGGGGCTACGAGCAGTACTTC; CDR3: CASSLVWAGGYEQYF; J: TRBJ2-7; size: many; D: TRBD1; V: TRBV5-1
DNA: TGTGCTAGTGGAATGGACACAAGAGATGGCTACACCTTC; CDR3: CASGMDTRDGYTF; J: TRBJ1-2; size: -; D: -; V: TRBV12-5
DNA: TGTGCCAGCAGCTTGGCGGGGCGCCTTGGGGACTATGGCTACACCTTC; CDR3: CASSLAGRLGDYGYTF; J: TRBJ1-2; size: few; D: -; V: TRBV5-8
DNA: TGTGCCACCAGTGATCAGACAGGTCGGGGCACCGGGGAGCTGTTTTTT; CDR3: CATSDQTGRGTGELFF; J: TRBJ2-2; size: many; D: -; V: TRBV24-1
DNA: TGCGCCAGCAGCGCCGGACAGGGCCCACCCGGGGAGCTGTTTTTT; CDR3: CASSAGQGPPGELFF; J: TRBJ2-2; size: few; D: TRBD1; V: TRBV5-1
DNA: TGCGCCAGCAGCTTGGGACAGAGGGATCAAGAGACCCAGTACTTC; CDR3: CASSLGQRDQETQYF; J: TRBJ2-5; size: many; D: -; V: TRBV5-1
DNA: TGTGCCAGCAACGGCGACGGGACTAATGAAAAACTGTTTTTT; CDR3: CASNGDGTNEKLFF; J: TRBJ1-4; size: many; D: -; V: TRBV6-2/TRBV6-3
DNA: TGTGCCAGCAGCTGGTTAATAGGGGGCGCATACATTCAGTACTTC; CDR3: CASSWLIGGAYIQYF; J: TRBJ2-4; size: many; D: TRBD1; V: TRBV5-5
DNA: TGTGCCAGCAGGTTAGAGAGGGTAAGCTCCTACAATGAGCAGTTCTTC; CDR3: CASRLERVSSYNEQFF; J: TRBJ2-1; size: many; D: -; V: TRBV27
DNA: TGTGCCAGCAGTTTTATGGTCTTCAATGAGCAGTTCTTC; CDR3: CASSFMVFNEQFF; J: TRBJ2-1; size: many; D: -; V: TRBV12-3/TRBV12-4
DNA: TGTGCCAGCCGAAAAAGCAGTGGAGCAGATACGCAGTATTTT; CDR3: CASRKSSGADTQYF; J: TRBJ2-3; size: many; D: -; V: TRBV6-2/TRBV6-3
DNA: TGTGCCAGCAGCTTAGGGGGCCAGGTATCCTACGAGCAGTACTTC; CDR3: CASSLGGQVSYEQYF; J: TRBJ2-7; size: -; D: -; V: TRBV7-2
DNA: TGTGCCAGCAGTTCCGGGGCTGGGGCTGGAAAACTGTTTTTT; CDR3: CASSSGAGAGKLFF; J: TRBJ1-4; size: many; D: -; V: TRBV28
DNA: TGTGCCAGCAGTTATAGGGGTAGCTCCTACAATGAGCAGTTCTTC; CDR3: CASSYRGSSYNEQFF; J: TRBJ2-1; size: many; D: -; V: TRBV6-1
DNA: TGCAGCGTTGTTGACCAGCCGAACACCGGGGAGCTGTTTTTT; CDR3: CSVVDQPNTGELFF; J: TRBJ2-2; size: many; D: -; V: TRBV29-1
DNA: TGTGCCAGCAGCCAAGAGACTAGCGGGGGGGCTGATGAGCAGTTCTTC; CDR3: CASSQETSGGADEQFF; J: TRBJ2-1; size: once; D: TRBD2; V: TRBV4-2
DNA: TGTGCCGGACAGGGGGCCGGCGGGGAGCTGTTTTTT; CDR3: CAGQGAGGELFF; J: TRBJ2-2; size: many; D: TRBD1; V: TRBV19
DNA: TGTGCTAGTGGTCAAGGAGGGTACACTGAAGCTTTCTTT; CDR3: CASGQGGYTEAFF; J: TRBJ1-1; size: many; D: -; V: TRBV12-5
DNA: TGCGCCAGCGGCCAAACCCCGGCGAGCGAGCAGTACTTC; CDR3: CASGQTPASEQYF; J: TRBJ2-7; size: -; D: -; V: TRBV4-1
DNA: TGTGCCAGCAGAGAACAGGGGTCTCGAGAGACCCAGTACTTC; CDR3: CASREQGSRETQYF; J: TRBJ2-5; size: many; D: TRBD1; V: TRBV28
DNA: TGTGCCAGCAGTGTAGGCGGGAGGAGTGGAGATACGCAGTATTTT; CDR3: CASSVGGRSGDTQYF; J: TRBJ2-3; size: -; D: TRBD2; V: TRBV2
DNA: TGCGCCAGCGCCGTAGGGGGGGAAGATACGCAGTATTTT; CDR3: CASAVGGEDTQYF; J: TRBJ2-3; size: many; D: -; V: TRBV5-1
DNA: TGTGCCAGCAGCCTTGAGGGAGACAATCAGCCCCAGCATTTT; CDR3: CASSLEGDNQPQHF; J: TRBJ1-5; size: many; D: -; V: TRBV11-2
DNA: TGCGCCAGCAGCTTGACAGGGGCGCGGAATCAGCCCCAGCATTTT; CDR3: CASSLTGARNQPQHF; J: TRBJ1-5; size: many; D: TRBD1; V: TRBV5-1
DNA: TGTGCCAGCAGTTTCCGACTAGGGGAGACCCAGTACTTC; CDR3: CASSFRLGETQYF; J: TRBJ2-5; size: many; D: -; V: TRBV6-2/TRBV6-3
DNA: TGTGCCAGCAGTGAAGAGGTGAATGAGCAGTTCTTC; CDR3: CASSEEVNEQFF; J: TRBJ2-1; size: many; D: -; V: TRBV6-1
DNA: TGTGCCAGCAGCTTATTGGGGGGGGGTACTGAAGCTTTCTTT; CDR3: CASSLLGGGTEAFF; J: TRBJ1-1; size: many; D: -; V: TRBV7-3
DNA: TGTGCCAGCAGGGGACCGGGACTAGCGGACAATGAGCAGTTCTTC; CDR3: CASRGPGLADNEQFF; J: TRBJ2-1; size: many; D: TRBD2; V: TRBV27
DNA: TGCAGCGTGGGCTATGGCTACACCTTC; CDR3: CSVGYGYTF; J: TRBJ1-2; size: many; D: -; V: TRBV29-1
DNA: TGCGCCAGCAGCTTCCCGGGACAGGGTCCCTATGGCTACACCTTC; CDR3: CASSFPGQGPYGYTF; J: TRBJ1-2; size: many; D: TRBD1; V: TRBV5-1
DNA: TGTGCCAGCAGCTTAGGACAGGGGGCCCGCACAGATACGCAGTATTTT; CDR3: CASSLGQGARTDTQYF; J: TRBJ2-3; size: few; D: TRBD1; V: TRBV7-9